Each of the 21 T cell receptor beta chains below was sequenced from the same sample in a study of T cell clonality in common variable immunodeficiency. Generated by immunoSEQ multiplex PCR, the TCRdb table keeps only in-frame clones and is missing some. This sample comprises under 20,000 clones, none seen once only. The study, taken as a whole, reports: Reportedly, TCR beta sequences from common variable immunodeficiency showed fewer deletions and N-nucleotide insertions.

No antigen is known for these receptors. Sequenced material: peripheral blood mononuclear cells. These receptors all come from a human donor with common variable immunodeficiency.

This clone was recorded a few times. The CDR3 bases that were read are TGTGCCAGCAGCCGACCCGAAGCGATTTCACCC. Amino acid sequence: CASSRPEAISP. The CDR3, in full, reads CASSRPEAISPLHF. The genes are TRBV11-1 and TRBJ1-6; D is undetermined. Read sequence stops 3 residues before the CDR3 end, and the germline J gene provides the missing end. Germline CDR1 is SGHAT and CDR2 is FQDESV (reference sequence). V shed 5 bases and J shed 9 bases, with 14 bases lying between them. This CDR3 has 14 amino acids.

The CDR3 is CASSPEGVYEQYF. The CDR3 DNA, read in part, is TGTGCCAGTAGCCCGGAGGGGGTTTACGAG. The gene calls are TRBV19 and TRBJ2-7, with D perhaps assigned TRBD1 or TRBD2 (6 bases each). The CDR3 end lies 3 residues beyond the end of the read and is filled in from the germline J gene. Trimming removed 6 bases at V and 4 bases at J, with 13 bases between. The germline V gene encodes CDR1 LNHDA and CDR2 SQIVND (reference sequence). The CDR3 totals 13 residues.

A note on this clone: The CDR3 goes on 3 residues after the read ends, and that part is filled in from the germline J gene. The V gene is TRBV6-1, the J gene TRBJ1-2, with 7 bases lining up with TRBD1. CDR1 and CDR2 from the germline V gene are MNHNS and SASEGT. The CDR3 is made up of 13 amino acids. CDR3 region: CASRETGERGYTF. The part of the CDR3 DNA that was read is TGTGCCAGCAGAGAAACAGGGGAGAGAGGC.

A word on this clone: The read terminates 3 residues before the CDR3 end, so the remaining end is supplied by the germline J gene. J is TRBJ2-7 and V is TRBV7-3; possibly TRBD2 for D (6 bases). The CDR3 totals 12 residues. Germline CDR1 and CDR2: SGHTA and FQGTGA. V lost 2 bases and J lost 6, with 8 bases in between. The sequenced part of the CDR3 DNA is TGTGCCAGCAGCTTATTGGGGGGCGAG. Its translation is CASSLLGGE. The complete CDR3 sequence is CASSLLGGEQYF.

This clone has a count of ten or more. The read halts 3 residues ahead of the CDR3 end, with the missing end drawn from the germline J gene. The chain employs TRBV20-1 and TRBJ2-3; 8 bases are shared with TRBD2. The junction had 6 bases not matched to a gene; V was cut back by 2 bases and J by 2 bases. CDR1 and CDR2 from the germline V gene are DFQATT and SNEGSKA (reference sequence). The CDR3 is 15 amino acids. CDR3 DNA (partial): TGCAGTGCTAGACGCCCACTAGCGGCCACAGATACG. It codes for CSARRPLAATDT. The CDR3, in full, reads CSARRPLAATDTQYF.

In regard to this clone: The read stops 3 residues short of the end of the CDR3; the missing end is completed from the germline J gene. V is TRBV5-4 and J is TRBJ2-5; the match to TRBD2 covers 9 bases. CDR1 and CDR2 from the germline V gene are SGHNT and YYREEE (reference sequence). This CDR3 spans 14 amino acids. V shed 4 bases and J 5 bases; nucleotides not matched to a gene: 6. Partial CDR3 DNA: TGTGCCAGCAGCCTCGACAGCGGGGGGGAGACC. It specifies CASSLDSGGET. The whole CDR3 is CASSLDSGGETQYF.

This clone has only a few counts. An end of the junction differs from the germline gene, which may be a read error. The read terminates 3 residues ahead of where the CDR3 ends, so the germline J gene completes it. This chain uses TRBV30 with TRBJ2-2; TRBD1 or TRBD2 may be the D gene (6 bases each). This CDR3 has 15 residues. CDR1 is GTSNPN and CDR2 is SVGIG in the germline V gene (reference sequence). CDR3 protein: CARRVQGSNTGELFF. The sequenced part of the CDR3 DNA is TGTGCCCGGAGGGTACAGGGATCGAACACCGGGGAG.

This clone has just a few counts. CDR3 DNA, as far as it was read: TGTGCCAGCTCACCCTTGCGGGGGACCTACAATGAG. It translates to CASSPLRGTYNE. The whole CDR3 sequence reads CASSPLRGTYNEQFF. The rearrangement uses TRBV18 and TRBJ2-1; 7 nucleotides agree with TRBD2. Read coverage stops 3 residues before the CDR3 terminus; the germline J gene supplies the remainder. V was pared by 3 bases and J by 2 bases, with 4 bases of the junction left unmatched. Germline CDR1 is KGHSH and CDR2 is LQKENI. This CDR3 has 15 residues.

As for this clone: From the germline J gene comes the end of the CDR3, since the read stops 3 residues before it. Other DNA sequences in the sample encode the same CDR3. The chain uses TRBV7-9 and TRBJ1-1; no clear D. This CDR3 has 13 amino acids. CDR1 is SEHNR, CDR2 FQNEAQ, per germline (reference sequence). V was cut by 3 bases and J by 1 base, with 6 bases left in between. The CDR3: CASSFRGNTEAFF. CDR3 DNA (partial): TGTGCCAGCAGCTTTCGGGGGAACACTGAA.

Comments on this clone: Read coverage stops 3 residues before the CDR3 terminus; the germline J gene supplies the remainder. The chain is built from TRBV30 and TRBJ2-1; D possibly corresponds to TRBD2 (7 bases). Germline CDR1 GTSNPN, CDR2 SVGIG (reference sequence). The CDR3 sequence is 15 residues long. V was trimmed by 2 bases and J by 3 bases, leaving 14 bases between them. The sequenced part of the CDR3 DNA is TGTGCCTGGAGTAGTGGGAGGGACAACTACAATGAG. Amino acid sequence: CAWSSGRDNYNE. The whole CDR3 protein is CAWSSGRDNYNEQFF.

This clone was seen more than once but under ten times. CDR3 DNA (partial): TGTGCCAGTAGTATAGGGACAGGCTACGAG. This sequence encodes CASSIGTGYE. The CDR3 as a whole reads CASSIGTGYEQYF. V gene TRBV19 combines with J gene TRBJ2-7; TRBD1 matches 7 bases. From the germline J gene comes the end of the CDR3, since the read stops 3 residues before it. CDR3 size: 13 residues. The V gene end was trimmed by 1 base and the J gene end by 3 bases; junction bases not matched to a gene: 0. Germline CDR1 reads LNHDA; CDR2 reads SQIVND (reference sequence). Together with reference TRBV19 and TRBJ2-7, the CDR3 gives the full variable domain: DGGITQSPKYLFRKEGQNVTLSCEQNLNHDAMYWYRQDPGQGLRLIYYSQIVNDFQKGDIAEGYSVSREKKESFPLTVTSAQKNPTAFYLCASSIGTGYEQYFGPGTRLTVT.

Regarding this clone: The read ends 3 residues before the CDR3 terminus; that terminus is restored from the germline J gene. V is TRBV18 and J is TRBJ1-2, with TRBD1 as a possible D gene (6 bases). CDR1 and CDR2 (germline): KGHSH, LQKENI. This CDR3 comprises 14 residues. The CDR3: CASSAGSRGEGYTF. Partial CDR3 DNA: TGTGCCAGCTCAGCAGGGTCCAGGGGAGAAGGC.

This clone was seen a handful of times. The read finishes 3 residues shy of the CDR3 end, and the germline J gene is used to complete it. This chain joins TRBV2 and TRBJ1-1; D possibly corresponds to TRBD1 (6 bases). The germline gives CDR1 SNHLY, CDR2 FYNNEI. V lost 6 bases and J 1 base, leaving 21 bases between the germline ends. The CDR3 consists of 17 residues. Partial CDR3 DNA: TGTGCCAGCAGGATCGACTGGACAGCATCCTGGAACACTGAA. Amino acid sequence: CASRIDWTASWNTE. The complete CDR3 reads CASRIDWTASWNTEAFF.

This clone was picked up many times. The CDR3 end lies 3 residues beyond the end of the read and is filled in from the germline J gene. V usage is TRBV18 and J usage is TRBJ2-5; 7 bases map to TRBD1. V shed 2 bases and J 0 bases; nucleotides not matched to a gene: 6. Per germline, CDR1 KGHSH and CDR2 LQKENI. CDR3 length: 16 residues. CDR3 residues: CASSPTGTVYQETQYF. CDR3 DNA, as far as it was read: TGTGCCAGCTCACCAACCGGGACAGTGTACCAAGAGACC.

This clone is medium-sized within its sample. Read sequence stops 3 residues before the CDR3 end, and the germline J gene provides the missing end. The rearrangement links TRBV5-1 to TRBJ2-7, with D uncertain. This CDR3 contains 16 residues. The V gene's germline CDR1 is SGHRS and CDR2 YFSETQ. Between the trimmed V and J ends, which lost 0 bases and 6 bases, there was a span of 19 bases. Partial CDR3 DNA: TGCGCCAGCAGCTTGGCCTGGGCTTCTCTCCCCTCCGAG. Translation gives CASSLAWASLPSE. The entire CDR3 reads CASSLAWASLPSEQYF.

This clone was seen more than once but under ten times. The CDR3 end falls 3 residues outside the read, so it is completed with the germline J gene. The gene calls are TRBV18 and TRBJ1-3; unclear D gene. Trimming took 3 bases from V and 0 from J, leaving 9 bases between them. CDR1 is KGHSH and CDR2 is LQKENI in the germline V gene. CDR3 length equals 15 residues. CDR3: CASSPTLGSGNTIYF. Partial CDR3 DNA: TGTGCCAGCTCACCGACATTGGGCTCTGGAAACACC.

A remark on this clone: Read data end 3 residues before the CDR3 end; the end is taken from the germline J gene. The rearrangement joins TRBV6-1 to TRBJ2-1, with 12 bases aligning to TRBD2. The J segment lost 8 bases and the V segment lost 4 bases, leaving 6 bases of the junction unmatched. This CDR3 is 15 amino acids long. Germline V lookup: CDR1 MNHNS, CDR2 SASEGT. The CDR3 here is CASSALAGGPDEQFF. The sequenced CDR3 bases are TGTGCCAGCAGTGCGCTAGCGGGAGGGCCGGATGAG.

A note on this clone: From the germline J gene comes the end of the CDR3, since the read stops 3 residues before it. This sequence joins TRBV7-3 and TRBJ2-3, with unresolved D. V lost 2 bases and J lost 0, with 9 bases in between. CDR1 SGHTA and CDR2 FQGTGA come from the germline V gene. The CDR3 is made up of 15 amino acids. The CDR3 here is CASSLAARSTDTQYF. The CDR3 bases that were read are TGTGCCAGCAGCTTAGCGGCTAGAAGCACAGATACG.

About this clone itself: From the germline J gene comes the end of the CDR3, since the read stops 3 residues before it. The rearrangement uses TRBV19 and TRBJ2-2; tentative D call: TRBD1 (6 bases). This CDR3 spans 15 amino acids. V lost 5 bases to trimming and J lost 1 base, with 11 bases between them. Germline assignment: CDR1 LNHDA and CDR2 SQIVND (reference sequence). This CDR3 reads CASSPGHGNTGELFF. CDR3 DNA, as far as it was read: TGTGCCAGTAGTCCGGGACATGGGAACACCGGGGAG.

Points on this clone: The read ends 3 residues shy of where the CDR3 ends; the end is completed using the germline J gene. The rearrangement joins TRBV7-6 to TRBJ2-1; 16 bases are a match to TRBD2. Germline loops: CDR1 SGHVS, CDR2 FNYEAQ. CDR3 length: 18 amino acids. Losses at the gene ends were 5 bases for V and 7 bases for J; bases not matched to a gene: 11. The part of the CDR3 DNA that was read is TGTGCCAGCAGCCTGGGACTAGCGGGAGGGCCCACGAGGAATGAG. Protein sequence: CASSLGLAGGPTRNE. The full CDR3 protein reads CASSLGLAGGPTRNEQFF.

This clone has ten or more counts. The read finishes 3 residues shy of the CDR3 end, and the germline J gene is used to complete it. J is TRBJ2-1 and V is TRBV29-1, with 8 bases lining up with TRBD2. The CDR3 extends over 15 amino acids. Trimming took 3 bases from V and 3 from J; bases not matched to a gene: 7. The germline gives CDR1 SQVTM, CDR2 ANQGSEA. The chain's CDR3 is CSVEGRGVNYNEQFF. CDR3 DNA, as far as it was read: TGCAGCGTTGAGGGGCGGGGGGTGAACTACAATGAG.